The 5 T cell receptor beta chains below come from one sample, sequenced in a study of blood T cell repertoires in COVID-19. Libraries were prepared by immunoSEQ multiplex PCR; TCRdb keeps only in-frame clonotypes and omits some of them. Of fewer than 15,000 clones in the sample, roughly 89% were seen once. Sequenced input: peripheral blood. All receptors derive from an older woman in a cohort sampled during active or convalescent COVID-19.

The rearrangement links TRBV23-1 to TRBJ1-4; 7 bases map to TRBD1. TRBV23-1 is filed as an ORF, its function uncertain. The CDR3 totals 16 residues. J lost 4 bases, V lost 4 bases, and 9 bases had no gene match. As DNA, the CDR3 is TGCGCCAGCAGTCGCCGAGCCCCAGGGGGTAATGAAAAACTGTTTTTT. Amino acids: CASSRRAPGGNEKLFF.

This clone occurred a few times. This chain joins TRBV4-1 and TRBJ2-7; D is perhaps TRBD2 (6 bases). Germline CDR1 and CDR2: MGHRA and YSYEKL. The CDR3 has 14 residues. With 0 bases removed from V and 6 bases from J, the gap between germline ends came to 12 bases. CDR3 sequence (DNA): TGCGCCAGCAGCCAAGACCAGGGAGCGGGCGAGCAGTACTTC. Translating it yields CASSQDQGAGEQYF.

J is TRBJ2-1 and V is TRBV11-3, with D perhaps matching TRBD2 (7 bases). This CDR3 has 17 residues. Germline V gives CDR1 SGHNT, CDR2 YENEEA. The ends were cut back, 4 bases at V and 0 bases at J, with 16 bases in the middle. CDR3 DNA: TGTGCCAGCAGCTCGTGGACTAGGGGGGGCTCCTACAATGAGCAGTTCTTC. Protein product: CASSSWTRGGSYNEQFF.

This sequence joins TRBV5-1 and TRBJ2-7; D gene uncertain. V was clipped by 0 bases and J by 0 bases, with 7 bases between them. The CDR3 length is 14 residues. CDR1 SGHRS and CDR2 YFSETQ come from the germline V gene. The CDR3 DNA follows: TGCGCCAGCAGCTTGGGTCCTCGCTCCTACGAGCAGTACTTC. Translation gives CASSLGPRSYEQYF. Based on the CDR3 plus reference TRBV5-1 and TRBJ2-7, the full variable domain is KAGVTQTPRYLIKTRGQQVTLSCSPISGHRSVSWYQQTPGQGLQFLFEYFSETQRNKGNFPGRFSGRQFSNSRSEMNVSTLELGDSALYLCASSLGPRSYEQYFGPGTRLTVT.

CDR3 sequence (DNA): TGTGCCAGCAGTCCCACTTGGGGGGACTCCACCGGGGAGCTGTTTTTT. It codes for CASSPTWGDSTGELFF. V and J are TRBV27 and TRBJ2-2; weak D call: TRBD2 (6 bases). Germline V lookup: CDR1 MNHEY, CDR2 SMNVEV (reference sequence). This CDR3 is built from 16 residues. V lost 5 bases and J 4 bases, leaving 17 bases between the germline ends.